This T cell receptor (beta chain) was obtained from a study of cytomegalovirus exposure and HLA in healthy donors. With 5 bases clipped from V and 5 bases from J, the junction kept 14 bases outside the gene matches. Germline CDR1 is SGHVS and CDR2 is FNYEAQ. This CDR3 has 18 residues. Vbeta (60) and Jbeta (13) primers were used in the PCR. The protocol was immunoSEQ multiplex PCR, while the TCRdb copy is restricted to in-frame clones and leaves out a portion. Found here are approximately 210,000 clones, more than 65% of them singletons; the top ten hold more than 1.5%. Material for sequencing was PBMCs. This rearrangement joins TRBV7-6 to TRBJ2-3; 12 bases map to TRBD2. This TCR was recovered from a girl aged 5 to 17 in good health and CMV-seropositive. The CDR3 spells CASSVEGASGGARDTQYF. The CDR3 nucleotides read TGTGCCAGCAGCGTCGAAGGAGCTAGCGGGGGGGCCCGAGATACGCAGTATTTT.